These 14 T cell receptor beta chains originate from one sample sequenced in a study of control samples from healthy donors and cancer patients. Assay used: immunoSEQ multiplex PCR; TCRdb lists only in-frame clones, some missing. The sample has about 52,000 clones; 90% to 95% are singletons. Specimen: blood. The source is a man between 25 and 39 years old in good health.

The chain combines TRBV7-9 with TRBJ2-1; 8 bases fit TRBD2. The J segment lost 4 bases and the V segment lost 1 base, leaving 6 bases of the junction unmatched. Germline values: CDR1 SEHNR, CDR2 FQNEAQ (reference sequence). This CDR3 has 16 amino acids. The CDR3 reads CASSLDGLAGYNEQFF. CDR3 nucleotide sequence: TGTGCCAGCAGCTTAGACGGTCTAGCGGGTTACAATGAGCAGTTCTTC.

This clone is a singleton in its sample. The CDR3 nucleotides are TGCGCCAGCAGGGCGGACCGTGGGCCCCAGCATTTT. This codes for CASRADRGPQHF. The chain uses TRBV5-1 and TRBJ1-5; no firm D call. Trimming cost V 5 bases and J 9 bases, with 12 bases left between them. Per the germline V gene, CDR1 is SGHRS and CDR2 is YFSETQ. This CDR3 has 12 amino acids.

This sequence joins TRBV6-2 or TRBV6-3 and TRBJ1-1; tentatively, D is TRBD1 (5 bases). Trimming left V 2 bases short and J 8 bases short, with 12 bases between. The V gene's germline CDR1 is MNHEY and CDR2 SVGEGT. The CDR3 runs 13 residues. CDR3 in amino acids: CASSYGIGTEAFF. The DNA of the CDR3 is TGTGCCAGCAGTTACGGGATAGGGACGGAAGCTTTCTTT.

The chain has TRBV19 and TRBJ2-3; 8 bases align to TRBD1. V shed 4 bases, J shed 3 bases, and the junction held 6 bases outside the gene matches. The CDR3 consists of 15 residues. The germline V gene encodes CDR1 LNHDA and CDR2 SQIVND (reference sequence). The CDR3 DNA follows: TGTGCCAGTAGTACCCGGAACAGGGGGACAGATACGCAGTATTTT. Its translation: CASSTRNRGTDTQYF.

The chain couples TRBV4-1 to TRBJ2-7, with 8 bases that match TRBD2. Per germline, CDR1 MGHRA and CDR2 YSYEKL. V shed 0 bases, J shed 0 bases, and the junction held 1 base outside the gene matches. The CDR3 contains 15 residues. CDR3 loop: CASSQDSGISYEQYF. The CDR3 DNA reads TGCGCCAGCAGCCAAGATAGCGGGATCTCCTACGAGCAGTACTTC.

The rearrangement links TRBV20-1 to TRBJ1-2; no clear D gene. Trimming shortened V by 3 bases and J by 7 bases, and 0 bases separated the two germline ends. There are 8 residues in the CDR3. Germline CDR1 DFQATT, CDR2 SNEGSKA (reference sequence). The CDR3 loop is CSASGYTF. In nucleotides, the CDR3 is TGCAGTGCTAGTGGCTACACCTTC.

This clone has a single count. The chain carries TRBV2 and TRBJ1-1; D gene ambiguous. CDR1 is SNHLY and CDR2 is FYNNEI in the germline V gene. Trimming removed 6 bases at V and 4 bases at J, with 6 bases between. The CDR3 has 11 amino acids. DNA of the CDR3: TGTGCCAGCAGCCCCGGCACTGAAGCTTTCTTT. It specifies CASSPGTEAFF.

The chain recombines TRBV7-2 with TRBJ1-2; D is unclear. Germline CDR1 SGHTA, CDR2 FQGNSA. V dropped 1 base and J dropped 8 bases, with 11 bases sitting between them. The CDR3 covers 13 residues. Here the CDR3 reads CASSLDLGVGYTF. As DNA, the CDR3 is TGTGCCAGCAGCTTAGATTTAGGCGTCGGCTACACCTTC.

The CDR3 here is CASSQDRGNQKLFF. Here the CDR3 DNA reads TGTGCCAGCAGCCAGGACAGGGGCAATCAGAAGCTGTTTTTT. This rearrangement joins TRBV2 to TRBJ2-2; TRBD1 aligns across 9 bases. Germline lookup yields CDR1 SNHLY and CDR2 FYNNEI. V trimming: 6 bases; J trimming: 12 bases; junction bases outside the gene matches: 11. The CDR3 length is 14 residues.

The chain combines TRBV18 with TRBJ1-1; a possible D gene is TRBD1 (5 bases). The V gene lost 6 bases and the J gene lost 0 bases, with 11 bases spanning the gap. This CDR3 is built from 14 residues. Germline loops: CDR1 KGHSH, CDR2 LQKENI. The CDR3 is CASSTRAVNTEAFF. CDR3 coding DNA: TGTGCCAGCTCGACCAGGGCAGTGAACACTGAAGCTTTCTTT.

The rearrangement uses TRBV6-5 and TRBJ1-6, with TRBD1 as a possible D gene (5 bases). Trimming cost V 2 bases and J 7 bases, with 12 bases left between them. CDR1 MNHEY and CDR2 SVGAGI come from the germline V gene. This CDR3 is 15 amino acids long. CDR3: CASSYTRQYNSPLHF. CDR3 nucleotide sequence: TGTGCCAGCAGTTACACTCGACAGTACAATTCACCCCTCCACTTT.

This clone occurred a few times. J is TRBJ2-1 and V is TRBV6-4; the match to TRBD2 covers 10 bases. V lost 0 bases, J lost 4 bases, and 0 bases stayed unmatched. Germline V lookup: CDR1 MRHNA, CDR2 SNTAGT. This CDR3 has 15 residues. The CDR3 is CASSDSSGRYNEQFF. The CDR3 DNA follows: TGTGCCAGCAGTGACTCTAGCGGGAGGTACAATGAGCAGTTCTTC.

Worth noting for this clone: Other nucleotide sequences in the sample specify the same CDR3. The CDR3 coding sequence is TGTGCCAGCAGTTACTCTAGCGGCTCCTACGAGCAGTACTTC. Protein product: CASSYSSGSYEQYF. The chain joins TRBV6-2 or TRBV6-3 to TRBJ2-7; perhaps TRBD2 as D (6 bases). CDR3 length: 14 amino acids. Germline loops: CDR1 MNHEY, CDR2 SVGEGT. V dropped 0 bases and J dropped 0 bases, with 6 bases sitting between them.

The rearrangement links TRBV5-5 to TRBJ2-7; D is undetermined. Germline values: CDR1 SGHKS, CDR2 YYEKEE (reference sequence). Trimming pared 3 bases from V and 3 bases from J, leaving 13 bases between. The CDR3 extends over 14 amino acids. The CDR3 loop is CASSWTRLDYEQYF. The CDR3, as DNA: TGTGCCAGCAGCTGGACCAGACTGGACTACGAGCAGTACTTC.